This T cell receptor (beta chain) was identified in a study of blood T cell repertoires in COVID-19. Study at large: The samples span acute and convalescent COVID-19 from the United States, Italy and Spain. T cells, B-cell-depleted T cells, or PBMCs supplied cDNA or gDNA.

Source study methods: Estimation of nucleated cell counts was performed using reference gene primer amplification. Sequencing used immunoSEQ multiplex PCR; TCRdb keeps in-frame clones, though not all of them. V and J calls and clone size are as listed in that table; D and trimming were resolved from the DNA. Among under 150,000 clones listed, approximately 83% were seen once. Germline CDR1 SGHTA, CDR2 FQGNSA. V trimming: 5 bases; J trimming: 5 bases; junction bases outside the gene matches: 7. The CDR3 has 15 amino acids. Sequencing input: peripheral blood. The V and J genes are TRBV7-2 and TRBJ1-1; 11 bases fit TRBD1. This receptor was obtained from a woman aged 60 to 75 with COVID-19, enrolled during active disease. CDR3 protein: CASSPRTGGETEAFF. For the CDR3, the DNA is TGTGCCAGCAGCCCGAGGACAGGGGGCGAGACTGAAGCTTTCTTT.